The clone carrying this TCR beta chain was seen a few times. The data were taken from a study of beta chain features in type 1 diabetes. J lost 6 bases, V lost 4 bases, and 10 bases had no gene match. CDR1 and CDR2 (germline): SGDLS, YYNGEE. The CDR3 spans 15 residues. Sorted populations all exceeded 95% purity. Every isolated RNA sample was fully reverse transcribed, so sequencing captured expressed TCRB transcripts. Reads from naive, central memory and regulatory T cell samples averaged roughly 3.6 million. The data were produced by immunoSEQ multiplex PCR, yet TCRdb's version contains in-frame clones alone and is incomplete. The sample holds about 140,000 clones, approximately 9.8% seen once.

The V and J genes are TRBV9 and TRBJ1-5; 7 nucleotides align to TRBD1. Material for sequencing was central memory CD4+ T cells from blood. The TCR originated in a woman aged 35 to 49 in good health. The CDR3 reads CASSRDSSKGQPQHF. The DNA of the CDR3 is TGTGCCAGCAGCCGGGACAGTAGCAAAGGTCAGCCCCAGCATTTT. The entire variable domain, with the rest obtained from reference TRBV9 and TRBJ1-5, is as follows: DSGVTQTPKHLITATGQRVTLRCSPRSGDLSVYWYQQSLDQGLQFLIQYYNGEERAKGNILERFSAQQFPDLHSELNLSSLELGDSALYFCASSRDSSKGQPQHFGDGTRLSIL.